This T cell receptor (beta chain) emerged from a study of blood T cell repertoires in COVID-19. Study background: From T cells, B-cell-depleted T cells, or PBMCs came the material, which was cDNA or gDNA.

Sequencing used immunoSEQ multiplex PCR; TCRdb keeps in-frame clones, though not all of them. The table includes approximately 170,000 clones, 88% detected once. CDR1 and CDR2 (germline): SGDLS, YYNGEE. Losses at the gene ends were 0 bases for V and 7 bases for J; bases not matched to a gene: 4. CDR3 length equals 15 residues. The sequenced material came from peripheral blood. The J gene is TRBJ2-1, the V gene TRBV9; 10 bases are shared with TRBD2. This sequence originates from a man aged 50-59 years who had recovered from COVID-19. The DNA of the CDR3 is TGTGCCAGCAGCGTAGAATCTAGCGGGAGAAATGAGCAGTTCTTC. Encoded protein: CASSVESSGRNEQFF.